This passage covers 19 T cell receptor beta chains from one sample sequenced in a study of blood T cell repertoires in COVID-19 (dated by TCRdb to the early 2020s). Libraries were prepared through the immunoSEQ multiplex PCR assay. TCRdb re-hosts the immuneACCESS table, in-frame sequences only. Its copies lack some clones; in the studies checked, an unresolved V gene accounts for under half of them, and the cause for the rest is not known. Recorded for this sample are under 200,000 clones; roughly nine tenths of them occurred a single time. 0.53% of the sample belongs to the ten largest clones. The sample consisted of peripheral blood. The receptors shown here come from a man in his fifties with acute or convalescent COVID-19.

As to this clone: The junction departs from germline at one end; a sequencing error may be responsible. The chain uses TRBV7-2 and TRBJ2-3; 7 bases line up with TRBD2. CDR3 length: 14 residues. CDR1 is SGHTA and CDR2 is FQGNSA in the germline V gene. The CDR3 spells CASSLAASTDTQYF. The DNA of the CDR3 is TGTGCCAGCAGCCTAGCGGCTAGCACAGATACGCAGTATTTT.

CDR3 nucleotides: TGCAGCGTGAGGGACAGAAACACAGATACGCAGTATTTT. Its protein product is CSVRDRNTDTQYF. This sequence joins TRBV29-1 and TRBJ2-3, with 7 nucleotides matching TRBD1. The germline CDR1 and CDR2 sequences are SQVTM and ANQGSEA. The CDR3 spans 13 residues. The J segment lost 2 bases and the V segment lost 6 bases, leaving 5 bases of the junction unmatched.

The chain couples TRBV24-1 to TRBJ2-4, with 7 nucleotides matching TRBD2. Germline trimming cut 6 bases from V and 10 bases from J; bases unmatched to any gene: 8. The CDR3 has 13 amino acids. CDR1 KGHDR and CDR2 SFDVKD come from the germline V gene. The CDR3 nucleotides read TGTGCCACCAGTCCTGGGGGGGGGTGGATTCAGTACTTC. This sequence encodes CATSPGGGWIQYF.

This sequence joins TRBV5-4 and TRBJ1-6, with TRBD1 matching over 7 bases. V was pared by 0 bases and J by 10 bases, with 4 bases of the junction left unmatched. The CDR3 is made up of 14 amino acids. Germline lookup yields CDR1 SGHNT and CDR2 YYREEE (reference sequence). In DNA, the CDR3 is TGTGCCAGCAGCTTGGACAGGGGACGGTCACCCCTCCACTTT. Its translation: CASSLDRGRSPLHF.

V gene TRBV28 combines with J gene TRBJ2-1, with 8 bases identical to TRBD2. This CDR3 has 16 residues. The trim removed 2 bases at V and 5 bases at J, leaving 8 bases unmatched. Germline lookup yields CDR1 MDHEN and CDR2 SYDVKM. The CDR3: CASSLTAGVTHNEQFF. The CDR3, as DNA: TGTGCCAGCAGTTTAACAGCGGGAGTAACGCACAATGAGCAGTTCTTC.

This chain links TRBV14 with TRBJ2-7, with a weak D call TRBD1 (6 bases). This CDR3 is 15 amino acids long. The germline gives CDR1 SGHDN, CDR2 FVKESK. V dropped 0 bases and J dropped 3 bases, with 12 bases sitting between them. The CDR3 coding sequence is TGTGCCAGCAGCCAAGATGCCGGCAGGGGCTACGAGCAGTACTTC. Translating gives CASSQDAGRGYEQYF.

V and J are TRBV14 and TRBJ2-7, with D possibly TRBD1 on 6 matching bases. CDR3 size: 15 residues. V dropped 4 bases and J dropped 6 bases, with 19 bases sitting between them. Looked up from germline, CDR1 is SGHDN and CDR2 is FVKESK. The CDR3 coding sequence is TGTGCCAGCAGCCTCCGAGTGGCAGGGGTACCCGAGCAGTACTTC. Translation gives CASSLRVAGVPEQYF.

The chain recombines TRBV7-9 with TRBJ1-2; D is ambiguous. V dropped 1 base and J dropped 6 bases, with 12 bases sitting between them. The CDR3 runs 14 residues. Per the germline V gene, CDR1 is SEHNR and CDR2 is FQNEAQ (reference sequence). The CDR3 region has the DNA TGTGCCAGCAGCTTAGATCCACGGAGGGATGGCTACACCTTC. Its translation is CASSLDPRRDGYTF.

The count of this clone is one. CDR3 sequence reads: CASNGRGLGEKLFF. Here the CDR3 DNA reads TGTGCCAGTAACGGAAGGGGGTTGGGTGAAAAACTGTTTTTT. This chain uses TRBV19 with TRBJ1-4; tentatively, D is TRBD1 (6 bases). V lost 7 bases and J lost 7, with 16 bases in between. The CDR3 covers 14 residues. Per germline, CDR1 LNHDA and CDR2 SQIVND (reference sequence). The full variable domain, with the rest looked up from reference TRBV19 and TRBJ1-4, is DGGITQSPKYLFRKEGQNVTLSCEQNLNHDAMYWYRQDPGQGLRLIYYSQIVNDFQKGDIAEGYSVSREKKESFPLTVTSAQKNPTAFYLCASNGRGLGEKLFFGSGTQLSVL.

The chain combines TRBV7-9 with TRBJ2-5, with 10 bases fitting TRBD1. V lost 5 bases and J lost 2; bases outside the gene matches: 11. The CDR3 is 17 residues long. Per germline, CDR1 SEHNR and CDR2 FQNEAQ (reference sequence). In DNA form, the CDR3 reads TGTGCCAGCAGCCCTGTGCGGGACAGGGGTCCACAAGAGACCCAGTACTTC. It encodes CASSPVRDRGPQETQYF.

V and J are TRBV18 and TRBJ2-5; the D gene is possibly TRBD2 (6 bases). Germline lookup yields CDR1 KGHSH and CDR2 LQKENI. V dropped 5 bases and J dropped 0 bases, with 13 bases sitting between them. The CDR3 contains 15 residues. CDR3 sequence (DNA): TGTGCCAGCTCAGCGGGGACTGGTGACCAAGAGACCCAGTACTTC. Amino acid sequence: CASSAGTGDQETQYF.

As for this clone: The same CDR3 also results from other DNA sequences found in this sample. The genes are TRBV7-9 and TRBJ1-1; TRBD1 might be the D (5 bases). There are 13 residues in the CDR3. Germline CDR1 reads SEHNR; CDR2 reads FQNEAQ (reference sequence). Trimming took 3 bases from V and 1 from J, leaving 6 bases between them. CDR3 in amino acids: CASSLQGNTEAFF. CDR3 DNA: TGTGCCAGCAGCTTGCAGGGGAACACTGAAGCTTTCTTT.

The genes are TRBV4-2 and TRBJ2-7, with D perhaps matching TRBD2 (5 bases). Per the germline V gene, CDR1 is LGHNA and CDR2 is YNFKEQ. CDR3 length: 16 residues. V dropped 0 bases and J dropped 2 bases, with 14 bases sitting between them. The CDR3 DNA is TGTGCCAGCAGCCAAGAGAAGAGCGGATTCCCCTACGAGCAGTACTTC. Its protein is CASSQEKSGFPYEQYF.

This chain connects TRBV27 to TRBJ1-1; TRBD1 might be the D (6 bases). Deletions cut 0 bases from V and 5 bases from J, with 10 bases between. This CDR3 spans 14 amino acids. The V gene's germline CDR1 is MNHEY and CDR2 SMNVEV (reference sequence). CDR3 sequence (DNA): TGTGCCAGCAGTTTATCTACAGGGATAACTGAAGCTTTCTTT. Protein sequence: CASSLSTGITEAFF.

The chain employs TRBV4-1 and TRBJ2-7; 10 positions agree with TRBD2. Germline lookup yields CDR1 MGHRA and CDR2 YSYEKL. CDR3 size: 15 residues. Trimming removed 1 base from V and 6 bases from J; junction bases left unmatched: 6. CDR3 coding DNA: TGCGCCAGCAGCCAAGGTCGGCTAGCGGGAGCCGAGCAGTACTTC. Translated, it gives CASSQGRLAGAEQYF.

The CDR3 nucleotides read TGTGCCAGCTCACCACGACAGATTTCAGGAGAGACCCAGTACTTC. This translates into CASSPRQISGETQYF. The chain carries TRBV18 and TRBJ2-5; a weak D match, TRBD1 (5 bases). The germline gives CDR1 KGHSH, CDR2 LQKENI. Between the trimmed V and J ends, which lost 1 base and 4 bases, there was a span of 13 bases. CDR3 length: 15 amino acids.

V is TRBV3-1 (or the pseudogene TRBV3-2) and J is TRBJ2-3, with a possible D match to TRBD2 (5 bases). The CDR3 consists of 12 residues. In germline, CDR1 is LGHDT, CDR2 YNNKEL (reference sequence). Trimming removed 1 base from V and 9 bases from J, with 8 bases in between. CDR3 residues: CASSQAEGTQYF. CDR3 nucleotide sequence: TGTGCCAGCAGCCAAGCCGAGGGCACGCAGTATTTT.

This clone was seen just once. This rearrangement joins TRBV29-1 to TRBJ2-1; D unresolved. The CDR3 is 11 amino acids. Germline V gene data show CDR1 as SQVTM and CDR2 as ANQGSEA. V lost 5 bases, J lost 8 bases, and 10 bases lay in between. CDR3: CSVPQVHEQFF. DNA for the CDR3: TGCAGCGTTCCGCAGGTCCATGAGCAGTTCTTC.

V usage is TRBV28 and J usage is TRBJ1-2, with TRBD1 matching 8 bases. CDR1 is MDHEN, CDR2 SYDVKM, per germline. The V and J ends lost 6 bases and 4 bases, in that order; junction bases with no gene match: 1. This CDR3 contains 12 residues. CDR3 sequence reads: CASSDRGYGYTF. The CDR3 DNA is TGTGCCAGCAGCGACAGGGGCTATGGCTACACCTTC.